One sample yielded the 21 T cell receptor beta chains listed below, sequenced in a study of technical replicates of blood from a handful of donors. Produced via immunoSEQ multiplex PCR; TCRdb's table is partial and in-frame only. The profile shows fewer than 85,000 clones, 95% to 97% of them singletons. Sequenced: T cells isolated from PBMCs. The receptors were sampled from a human donor in good health.

V gene TRBV18 combines with J gene TRBJ1-1; D remains unclear. V lost 5 bases and J 3 bases, leaving 7 bases between the germline ends. In germline, CDR1 is KGHSH, CDR2 LQKENI. The CDR3 runs 12 residues. CDR3 DNA: TGTGCCAGCTCAGTACGAGACACTGAAGCTTTCTTT. This codes for CASSVRDTEAFF.

The chain couples TRBV10-3 to TRBJ1-5; weak D call: TRBD1 (6 bases). Germline V gene sequence: CDR1 ENHRY, CDR2 SYGVKD. Trimming removed 4 bases from V and 7 bases from J, with 17 bases in between. CDR3 length: 15 amino acids. CDR3 DNA: TGTGCCATCAGTGCAGAAGGGGGAGCGCGGCAGCCCCAGCATTTT. Residues: CAISAEGGARQPQHF.

The rearrangement uses TRBV11-2 and TRBJ2-2, with D maybe TRBD2 (5 bases). CDR3 size: 14 residues. Looked up from germline, CDR1 is SGHAT and CDR2 is FQNNGV. V was clipped by 0 bases and J by 5 bases, with 7 bases between them. CDR3 DNA: TGTGCCAGCAGCTTAGAAAGAGGGACCGGGGAGCTGTTTTTT. Its translation: CASSLERGTGELFF.

The CDR3 protein is CASSVGYGNTEAFF. CDR3 DNA sequence: TGTGCCAGCAGCGTAGGGTACGGGAACACTGAAGCTTTCTTT. This chain links TRBV9 with TRBJ1-1; D not certain. The V gene's germline CDR1 is SGDLS and CDR2 YYNGEE. This CDR3 spans 14 amino acids. V lost 0 bases, J lost 1 base, and 7 bases lay in between.

This chain uses TRBV5-1 with TRBJ2-7, with TRBD2 matching 13 bases. V gave up 4 bases and J gave up 4 bases; unmatched junction bases: 11. The CDR3 runs 17 residues. Looked up from germline, CDR1 is SGHRS and CDR2 is YFSETQ. The CDR3 is CASSPNSGLAGQYEQYF. CDR3 DNA sequence: TGCGCCAGCAGCCCAAACTCGGGACTAGCGGGACAGTACGAGCAGTACTTC.

V usage is TRBV30 and J usage is TRBJ1-1; D remains unclear. This CDR3 contains 13 residues. Germline V CDR1 and CDR2: GTSNPN, SVGIG (reference sequence). Trimming stripped 1 base from V and 0 bases from J, with 6 bases between. CDR3: CAWSGQMNTEAFF. The CDR3 DNA reads TGTGCCTGGAGTGGGCAGATGAACACTGAAGCTTTCTTT.

This clone was observed once. The chain couples TRBV30 to TRBJ1-5, with 9 bases aligning to TRBD1. The germline CDR1 and CDR2 sequences are GTSNPN and SVGIG (reference sequence). Trimming cost V 5 bases and J 6 bases; bases outside gene matches: 11. CDR3 length: 15 residues. CDR3 protein: CAWGITGGLGQPQHF. The CDR3 DNA reads as TGTGCCTGGGGTATTACAGGGGGCTTAGGTCAGCCCCAGCATTTT.

V is TRBV19 and J is TRBJ1-1; maybe TRBD1 (5 bases). Trimming took 2 bases from V and 1 from J, leaving 8 bases between them. The CDR3 has 14 residues. CDR1 LNHDA and CDR2 SQIVND come from the germline V gene (reference sequence). The CDR3 reads CASSIRQGNTEAFF. DNA of the CDR3: TGTGCCAGTAGTATACGCCAGGGGAACACTGAAGCTTTCTTT.

This chain joins TRBV9 and TRBJ2-7; TRBD2 is a possible D gene (6 bases). The CDR3 sequence is 12 residues long. The V end was cut by 3 bases, the J end by 6 bases, with 10 bases between. Germline values: CDR1 SGDLS, CDR2 YYNGEE. CDR3 in DNA: TGTGCCAGCAGCGAGAATAGCGGCGAGCAGTACTTC. As protein: CASSENSGEQYF.

This chain joins TRBV9 and TRBJ1-5, with no clear D. Trimming removed 1 base from V and 2 bases from J, with 7 bases in between. In germline, CDR1 is SGDLS, CDR2 YYNGEE. The CDR3 has 14 residues. The CDR3 is CASSVLSGNQPQHF. CDR3 bases: TGTGCCAGCAGCGTATTGTCCGGCAATCAGCCCCAGCATTTT.

This clone was detected once. The gene calls are TRBV7-6 and TRBJ2-1; D is ambiguous. This CDR3 spans 15 amino acids. The ends were cut back, 2 bases at V and 6 bases at J, with 14 bases in the middle. In germline, CDR1 is SGHVS, CDR2 FNYEAQ. The CDR3: CASSLLALIGNEQFF. CDR3 nucleotide sequence: TGTGCCAGCAGCTTACTCGCGCTGATCGGCAATGAGCAGTTCTTC.

This chain links TRBV7-8 with TRBJ1-1; 8 bases match TRBD1. V lost 4 bases and J lost 11; bases outside the gene matches: 12. Germline CDR1 reads SGHVS; CDR2 reads FQNEAQ. CDR3 length: 14 residues. The CDR3 bases are TGTGCCAGCAGCTCAGCCGGGACAGGCCTTGAGGCTTTCTTT. Encoded protein: CASSSAGTGLEAFF.

J is TRBJ2-7 and V is TRBV6-1, with D possibly being TRBD1 (5 bases). CDR1 MNHNS and CDR2 SASEGT come from the germline V gene. Trimming removed 4 bases at V and 0 bases at J, with 7 bases between. CDR3 length: 13 amino acids. CDR3 protein: CASSAGISYEQYF. The CDR3 bases are TGTGCCAGCAGTGCAGGGATCTCCTACGAGCAGTACTTC.

The V call is TRBV5-1, the J call TRBJ2-1; 8 nucleotides line up with TRBD2. This CDR3 has 15 residues. In germline, CDR1 is SGHRS, CDR2 YFSETQ. J was trimmed by 7 bases and V by 4 bases; bases with no gene match: 10. CDR3 in DNA: TGCGCCAGCAGCATCGGGAGGGCCGGAGGGAATGAGCAGTTCTTC. Protein: CASSIGRAGGNEQFF.

J is TRBJ2-3 and V is TRBV6-6; 7 nucleotides agree with TRBD2. The CDR3 runs 13 residues. The V and J ends lost 8 bases and 2 bases, in that order; junction bases with no gene match: 4. Per the germline V gene, CDR1 is MNHNY and CDR2 is SVGAGI (reference sequence). CDR3 amino acids: CASWGGDTDTQYF. The CDR3, as DNA: TGTGCCAGCTGGGGAGGGGACACAGATACGCAGTATTTT.

The chain has TRBV30 and TRBJ2-3, with 10 positions matching TRBD1. CDR1 is GTSNPN and CDR2 is SVGIG in the germline V gene (reference sequence). CDR3 length: 14 residues. Germline trimming cut 2 bases from V and 4 bases from J; bases unmatched to any gene: 3. The CDR3 loop is CAWSSTGGADTQYF. DNA for the CDR3: TGTGCCTGGAGTTCGACAGGGGGCGCAGATACGCAGTATTTT.

J is TRBJ2-7 and V is TRBV27; D is possibly TRBD2 (6 bases). This CDR3 has 16 residues. V was pared by 5 bases and J by 1 base, with 18 bases between. Germline assignment: CDR1 MNHEY and CDR2 SMNVEV (reference sequence). The CDR3, as DNA: TGTGCCAGCAGTCCCCTAAAAGCGGAGGGTTCCTACGAGCAGTACTTC. Its protein is CASSPLKAEGSYEQYF.

This clone has just one count. The chain is built from TRBV27 and TRBJ2-1; the match to TRBD1 covers 10 bases. CDR1 is MNHEY, CDR2 SMNVEV, per germline (reference sequence). The CDR3 consists of 16 residues. V shed 2 bases, J shed 5 bases, and the junction held 6 bases outside the gene matches. The CDR3 loop reads CASSLPPGTGDNEQFF. DNA of the CDR3: TGTGCCAGCAGTTTACCGCCCGGGACAGGGGACAATGAGCAGTTCTTC.

This chain joins TRBV19 and TRBJ1-4; no firm D call. Germline values: CDR1 LNHDA, CDR2 SQIVND (reference sequence). The CDR3 is 15 residues long. The V gene lost 8 bases and the J gene lost 0 bases, with 13 bases spanning the gap. The CDR3 here is CASQIRFATNEKLFF. The CDR3 nucleotides read TGTGCCAGTCAGATCAGGTTTGCAACTAATGAAAAACTGTTTTTT. Full variable domain (outside the CDR3, taken from reference TRBV19 and TRBJ1-4): DGGITQSPKYLFRKEGQNVTLSCEQNLNHDAMYWYRQDPGQGLRLIYYSQIVNDFQKGDIAEGYSVSREKKESFPLTVTSAQKNPTAFYLCASQIRFATNEKLFFGSGTQLSVL.

This chain links TRBV5-1 with TRBJ1-1, with D perhaps matching TRBD1 (6 bases). Germline values: CDR1 SGHRS, CDR2 YFSETQ. Trimming cost V 7 bases and J 5 bases, with 21 bases left between them. This CDR3 region has 15 residues. CDR3 amino acids: CASGERGGAWTEAFF. In nucleotides, the CDR3 is TGCGCCAGCGGGGAGCGGGGGGGCGCGTGGACTGAAGCTTTCTTT.

This chain uses TRBV21-1 with TRBJ1-1; the table's D call, TRBD1, was not checked against the DNA. TRBV21-1 is a pseudogene segment. The CDR3 totals 13 residues. The CDR3 region has the DNA TGTGCCGCATTGATACAGGGGGATGCCGAAGCTTTCTTT. This gives the protein CAALIQGDAEAFF.